A selection of T cell receptor beta chains follows, all from one sample in a study of breast tumors, draining lymph nodes, adjacent tissues. TCRdb passed the multiplex PCR reads through MiXCR, listing each CDR3 protein once. The sample shows some 130,000 distinct CDR3 sequences, just under 20% of them seen only once. The specimen was axillary lymph node tissue. These receptors were obtained from a female donor with breast cancer. Some clones in this sample may be carry-over from other donors' samples. Both conserved end residues are part of each CDR3. The D gene is left open where the match is weak. The listing skips clone size in some rows; elsewhere it reads once, few, many or a size class.

j_call v_call clone_size d_call cdr3_nt cdr3_aa
TRBJ2-5 TRBV4-1 many . TGCGCCAGCAGCCAACAGTTTCTGGAGACCCAGTACTTC CASSQQFLETQYF
TRBJ1-1 TRBV2 . . TGTGCCAGCAGTCGCGGGTGGACTGAAGCTTTCTTT CASSRGWTEAFF
TRBJ2-3 TRBV19 few . TGTGCCGGTAGTATAGATCCCGGAACTAGCACAGATACGCAGTATTTT CAGSIDPGTSTDTQYF
TRBJ2-3 TRBV7-3 many TRBD2 TGTGCCAGCAGCTTAGCGGGAGCCACCGGGGATACGCAGTATTTT CASSLAGATGDTQYF
TRBJ1-5 TRBV6-6 few . TGTGCCAGCAGTTATAGGGCGAGGGGCCATCAGCCCCAGCATTTT CASSYRARGHQPQHF
TRBJ2-5 TRBV2 many TRBD1 TGTGCCAGCAGCCCCATCGATGACAGGGAAGAGACCCAGTACTTC CASSPIDDREETQYF
TRBJ2-3 TRBV7-3 many TRBD2 TGTGCCAGCAGCTTACGCGGGGGGGCGGCAGATACGCAGTATTTT CASSLRGGAADTQYF
TRBJ2-3 TRBV6-5 many TRBD2 TGTGCCAGCAGCGGACTAGCGGGAGTCACAGATACGCAGTATTTT CASSGLAGVTDTQYF
TRBJ2-5 TRBV30 . TRBD1 TGTGCCTGGAGTGAGGCAGGGGGTTTAACCCAGTACTTC CAWSEAGGLTQYF
TRBJ1-4 TRBV7-9 many . TGTGCCAGCAGCTTAGCAGCCCTAACTAATGAAAAACTGTTTTTT CASSLAALTNEKLFF
TRBJ2-2 TRBV6-1 many TRBD2 TGTGCCAGCAGAGGAACCGGGAGGGCGGAGACCGGGGAGCTGTTTTTT CASRGTGRAETGELFF
TRBJ2-2 TRBV19 many . TGTGCCAGTCCACCTGGACACCAGAACACCGGGGAGCTGTTTTTT CASPPGHQNTGELFF
TRBJ2-7 TRBV18 many TRBD2 TGTGCCAGCTCAAAGACTAGCGGGAGTTACGAGCAGTACTTC CASSKTSGSYEQYF
TRBJ2-7 TRBV4-2 medium-sized TRBD2 TGTGCCAGCAGCCCGTCAACTAGCGGGAGCTCCTACGAGCAGTACTTC CASSPSTSGSSYEQYF
TRBJ1-5 TRBV27 few TRBD1 TGTGCCAGCAGTTTAGCGGGACAGGGGATTAGCAATCAGCCCCAGCATTTT CASSLAGQGISNQPQHF
TRBJ2-2 TRBV6-1 . TRBD1 TGTGCCAGCAGTTACACGACAGGGGGCGACACCGGGGAGCTGTTTTTT CASSYTTGGDTGELFF
TRBJ2-7 TRBV20-1 many TRBD2 TGCAGTGCCACCCCGACTAGCGAGAATTACGAGCAGTACTTC CSATPTSENYEQYF
TRBJ2-7 TRBV5-8 many . TGTGCCAGCAGCCAGTCAATCTACGAGCAGTACTTC CASSQSIYEQYF
TRBJ2-1 TRBV7-2 many . TGTGCCAGCAGACTCGGGGGCCGGGAGCAGTTCTTC CASRLGGREQFF
TRBJ2-4 TRBV20-1 many . TGCAGTGCCTTAGACCCCTCTCATCGGTACTTC CSALDPSHRYF
TRBJ2-1 TRBV5-1 many TRBD2 TGCGCCAGCAGCCCCGGGACTAGCGGGAGAAATGAGCAGTTCTTC CASSPGTSGRNEQFF
TRBJ2-7 TRBV3-1 many TRBD1 TGTGCCAGCAGCCAACGGGACAGGGTCTACGAGCAGTACTTC CASSQRDRVYEQYF
TRBJ1-4 TRBV7-6 . . TGTGCCAGCAGCCTCCGCGGAGGGACGGGTAATGAAAAACTGTTTTTT CASSLRGGTGNEKLFF
TRBJ2-7 TRBV20-1 many TRBD2 TGCAGTGCTAACCCCGGGACTAGCGGCTCCTACGAGCAGTACTTC CSANPGTSGSYEQYF
TRBJ2-5 TRBV9 many . TGTGCCAGCAGCGCCACGCCGAGCGGAGAGACCCAGTACTTC CASSATPSGETQYF
TRBJ2-1 TRBV5-1 many TRBD2 TGCGCCAGCAGCTTGCCTAGCGGGAGTAATGAGCAGTTCTTC CASSLPSGSNEQFF
TRBJ2-7 TRBV30 many . TGTGCCTGGAGTTCCGGGACACCCGGGAACGAGCAGTACTTC CAWSSGTPGNEQYF
TRBJ2-1 TRBV5-5 many . TGTGCCAGCAGCTTGGGGCCTAGGGGGGCAGGGAATGAGCAGTTCTTC CASSLGPRGAGNEQFF
TRBJ2-3 TRBV7-9 many . TGTGCCAGCAGGGGACCCCATGGCCAGGGAGCCAGTTCGCAGTATTTT CASRGPHGQGASSQYF
TRBJ2-1 TRBV12-3/TRBV12-4 many . TGTGCCAGCAGTTTCGATGGATCAAATGAGCAGTTCTTC CASSFDGSNEQFF
TRBJ2-1 TRBV19 . . TGTGCCAATGGTATGGAGTCCTACAATGAGCAGTTCTTC CANGMESYNEQFF
TRBJ2-5 TRBV11-2 many . TGTGCCAGCAGCTTAGGGGCCGGGGGACAAGAGACCCAGTACTTC CASSLGAGGQETQYF
TRBJ1-5 TRBV20-1 once . TGCAGTGCTAGACCGACTGGCACTCAAAGCAATCAGCCCCAGCATTTT CSARPTGTQSNQPQHF
TRBJ2-3 TRBV2 many . TGTGCCAGCAGTGAACAGAGCTGGGCAGATACGCAGTATTTT CASSEQSWADTQYF
TRBJ2-1 TRBV6-2/TRBV6-3 few TRBD2 TGTGCCAGCAGGACCGGGACTAGCGGGCCCAATGAGCAGTTCTTC CASRTGTSGPNEQFF
TRBJ2-5 TRBV20-1 many . TGCAGTGCTAGGCGGGTAGGGCAAGAGACCCAGTACTTC CSARRVGQETQYF
TRBJ1-4 TRBV5-8 many TRBD1 TGTGCCAGCAGGCCGCAGGGGGCGCCGAGTGAAAAACTGTTTTTT CASRPQGAPSEKLFF
TRBJ2-3 TRBV20-1 many TRBD2 TGCAGTGCTACTAAGGGACTAGCGGGGGTGGGTACGCAGTATTTT CSATKGLAGVGTQYF
TRBJ1-5 TRBV20-1 many . TGCAGTGCTAGCTCGGGACAATATAGCAATCAGCCCCAGCATTTT CSASSGQYSNQPQHF
TRBJ2-1 TRBV7-9 many TRBD2 TGTGCCAGCAGCTTCCCTACTAGCGGGAGTGATGAGCAGTTCTTC CASSFPTSGSDEQFF
TRBJ2-1 TRBV24-1 many . TGTGCCACCAGTGAACGGTCTGGGCGGGAAAATGAGCAGTTCTTC CATSERSGRENEQFF
TRBJ1-6 TRBV9 many . TGTGCCAGCAGCCCCCAAGGGGGTGGGAATTCACCCCTCCACTTT CASSPQGGGNSPLHF
TRBJ2-2 TRBV20-1 many TRBD1 TGCAGTGCCTCCAGACAGGGGGCGAACACCGGGGAGCTGTTTTTT CSASRQGANTGELFF
TRBJ1-4 TRBV20-1 many TRBD1 TGCAGTGCTAGTCAGACAGGGGTTAATGAAAAACTGTTTTTT CSASQTGVNEKLFF
TRBJ2-2 TRBV19 . TRBD1 TGTGCCAGTAGTCCCAGAACAGGGGGGAAAACCAGGGAGCTGTTTTTT CASSPRTGGKTRELFF
TRBJ1-2 TRBV27 many . TGTGCCAGCAGTTTATCTCCGGGACACAACTATGGCTACACCTTC CASSLSPGHNYGYTF
TRBJ2-2 TRBV4-1 . TRBD1 TGCGCCAGCAGCCAAGATCAGGGGGCCGCCGGGGAGCTGTTTTTT CASSQDQGAAGELFF
TRBJ1-5 TRBV30 few . TGTGCCTGGAGTGTACAGGCTTACAATCAGCCCCAGCATTTT CAWSVQAYNQPQHF
TRBJ1-4 TRBV6-5 . . TGTGCCAGCAGTCATACGGGGGGGTCGGCGACTAATGAAAAACTGTTTTTT CASSHTGGSATNEKLFF
TRBJ2-7 TRBV15 many . TGTGCCACCAGCAGAGATCAGGGCCTCTACGAGCAGTACTTC CATSRDQGLYEQYF
TRBJ1-2 TRBV10-2 many . TGCGCCAGCAGTGATCTTACTAACTATGGCTACACCTTC CASSDLTNYGYTF